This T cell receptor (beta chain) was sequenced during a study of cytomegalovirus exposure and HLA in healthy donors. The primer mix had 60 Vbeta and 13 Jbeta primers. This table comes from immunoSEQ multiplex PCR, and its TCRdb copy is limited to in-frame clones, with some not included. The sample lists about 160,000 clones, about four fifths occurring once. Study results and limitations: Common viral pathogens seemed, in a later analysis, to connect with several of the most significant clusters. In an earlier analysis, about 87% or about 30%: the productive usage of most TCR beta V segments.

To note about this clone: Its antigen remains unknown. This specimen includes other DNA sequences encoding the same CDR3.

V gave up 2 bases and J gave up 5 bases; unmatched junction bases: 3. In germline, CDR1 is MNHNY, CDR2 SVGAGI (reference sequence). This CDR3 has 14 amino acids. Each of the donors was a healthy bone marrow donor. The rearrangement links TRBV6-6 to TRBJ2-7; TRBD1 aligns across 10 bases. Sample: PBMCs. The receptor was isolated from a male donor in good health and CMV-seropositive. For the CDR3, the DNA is TGTGCCAGCAGTTACGGGGACAGGGGCCACGAGCAGTACTTC. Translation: CASSYGDRGHEQYF.